Below, 26 T cell receptor beta chains from the same sample are listed, as sequenced in a study of post-analysis software for immune sequencing data. These receptors lack a known antigen. Study-level results: The study found TRBV5-6, TRBV5-1 and TRBV20-1 among a few TRBV segments more frequent in patients than controls.

TCR beta libraries were prepared from cDNA with unique molecular identifiers. TCRdb analysed the PCR reads with MiXCR anew, one entry per CDR3 protein. The repertoire has roughly 700,000 distinct CDR3 sequences, roughly 27% of them found once; the top ten carry around 0.6%. The sample consisted of blood. The receptors originated from a girl aged 10 to 17 with multiple sclerosis.

The J gene is TRBJ2-5, the V gene TRBV10-3; the match to TRBD2 covers 7 bases. The junction had 17 bases not matched to a gene; V was cut back by 8 bases and J by 11 bases. The CDR3 spans 14 residues. Per germline, CDR1 ENHRY and CDR2 SYGVKD. The CDR3 region has the DNA TGTGCCATCGGATTAAGCGGGATGTCTGGGGAGCAGTACTTC. It encodes CAIGLSGMSGEQYF.

The V and J genes are TRBV25-1 and TRBJ1-2; D is perhaps TRBD1 (5 bases). This CDR3 is built from 12 residues. V was pared by 6 bases and J by 3 bases, with 8 bases between. Germline V gives CDR1 MGHDK, CDR2 SYGVNS. The CDR3: CASRAGDYGYTF. CDR3 bases: TGTGCCAGCAGAGCGGGGGACTATGGCTACACCTTC.

The genes are TRBV7-2 and TRBJ2-3; no definite D call. V lost 2 bases, J lost 0 bases, and 21 bases lay in between. This CDR3 is 19 amino acids long. Looked up from germline, CDR1 is SGHTA and CDR2 is FQGNSA. The CDR3 DNA is TGTGCCAGCAGCTTAAGAGTAATAGTTAAGGATACTAGCACAGATACGCAGTATTTT. This codes for CASSLRVIVKDTSTDTQYF.

A few counts support this clonotype. The chain has TRBV4-3 and TRBJ2-1; 12 bases line up with TRBD2. The CDR3 consists of 16 residues. V was clipped by 1 base and J by 12 bases; unmatched bases: 10. Germline loops: CDR1 LGHNA, CDR2 YSLEER. CDR3 loop: CASSQGLGLAGGGQFF. The CDR3, as DNA: TGCGCCAGCAGCCAAGGTTTGGGACTAGCGGGCGGCGGGCAGTTCTTC.

The chain is built from TRBV6-5 and TRBJ2-5, with TRBD2 identical over 7 bases. With V trimmed by 10 bases and J by 1 base, 9 bases remained unmatched. Germline values: CDR1 MNHEY, CDR2 SVGAGI. The CDR3 extends over 14 amino acids. CDR3 amino acids: CATQRDGRQETQYF. The CDR3 DNA reads TGTGCCACCCAGCGGGACGGGCGCCAAGAGACCCAGTACTTC.

This chain links TRBV5-6 with TRBJ1-5, with D perhaps TRBD1 (5 bases). The CDR3 runs to 14 residues. The ends were cut back, 4 bases at V and 2 bases at J, with 10 bases in the middle. Germline V gene lookup returns CDR1 SGHDT and CDR2 YYEEEE. The CDR3 bases are TGTGCCAGCAGCGTTCAACAGGGCAATCAGCCCCAGCATTTT. Protein product: CASSVQQGNQPQHF.

Here the CDR3 reads CASIRQGGQETQYF. CDR3 in DNA: TGTGCCAGCATTCGACAGGGGGGCCAAGAGACCCAGTACTTC. The chain carries TRBV28 and TRBJ2-5; TRBD1 aligns across 9 bases. V trimming: 7 bases; J trimming: 1 base; junction bases outside the gene matches: 4. CDR1 MDHEN and CDR2 SYDVKM come from the germline V gene. The CDR3 has 14 amino acids.

A few counts support this clonotype. This chain joins TRBV6-6 and TRBJ2-3; either TRBD1 or TRBD2 may supply D (5 bases each). Per the germline V gene, CDR1 is MNHNY and CDR2 is SVGAGI (reference sequence). This CDR3 is 15 amino acids long. V was shortened by 2 bases and J by 2 bases, with 11 bases between the two germline ends. CDR3 protein: CASSYRGRNTDTQYF. The CDR3 DNA reads TGTGCCAGCAGTTACAGGGGACGGAACACAGATACGCAGTATTTT.

The chain couples TRBV6-6 to TRBJ1-5; tentative D call: TRBD1 (6 bases). CDR3 length equals 14 residues. Germline lookup yields CDR1 MNHNY and CDR2 SVGAGI (reference sequence). Trimming removed 2 bases from V and 4 bases from J, with 9 bases in between. CDR3 coding DNA: TGTGCCAGCAGTTACCGAGACAGGAATCAGCCCCAGCATTTT. Its translation is CASSYRDRNQPQHF.

This clonotype showed up just a few times. The chain carries TRBV20-1 and TRBJ2-1, with 9 bases that match TRBD2. Germline V gives CDR1 DFQATT, CDR2 SNEGSKA (reference sequence). The CDR3 length is 17 residues. V dropped 0 bases and J dropped 10; count of bases not matched to a gene: 16. CDR3 residues: CSARDHSGRLTVGEQFF. CDR3 nucleotide sequence: TGCAGTGCTAGAGATCACAGCGGGAGGCTTACAGTCGGAGAGCAGTTCTTC.

V usage is TRBV5-5 and J usage is TRBJ2-1; D is uncertain. Germline-derived CDR1 and CDR2 are SGHKS and YYEKEE (reference sequence). V was cut by 4 bases and J by 7 bases, with 18 bases left in between. This CDR3 contains 15 residues. The CDR3 sequence: CASSPMGSDRNEQFF. CDR3 nucleotides: TGTGCCAGCAGCCCGATGGGAAGCGATAGGAATGAGCAGTTCTTC.

CDR3 bases: TGTGCCAGCAGTGACACCGGGGAAGGGACGGATGAGCAGTACTTC. The encoded protein is CASSDTGEGTDEQYF. This chain connects TRBV12-3 or TRBV12-4 to TRBJ2-5; D is tentatively TRBD1 or TRBD2 (5 bases each). CDR3 length equals 15 residues. V lost 5 bases to trimming and J lost 11 bases, with 24 bases between them.

The gene calls are TRBV15 and TRBJ2-7; 8 nucleotides match TRBD1. Losses at the gene ends were 0 bases for V and 1 base for J; bases not matched to a gene: 2. Per the germline V gene, CDR1 is LNHNV and CDR2 is YYDKDF (reference sequence). The CDR3 runs to 15 residues. CDR3 in DNA: TGTGCCACCAGCAGAGACAGGGGGCTGTCCTACGAGCAGTACTTC. It yields the protein CATSRDRGLSYEQYF. Filled out from reference TRBV15 and TRBJ2-7, the complete variable domain reads DAMVIQNPRYQVTQFGKPVTLSCSQTLNHNVMYWYQQKSSQAPKLLFHYYDKDFNNEADTPDNFQSRRPNTSFCFLDIRSPGLGDTAMYLCATSRDRGLSYEQYFGPGTRLTVT.

The V and J genes are TRBV5-1 and TRBJ1-2; D call uncertain. The CDR3 has 13 amino acids. Germline CDR1 and CDR2: SGHRS and YFSETQ. The ends were cut back, 1 base at V and 0 bases at J, with 4 bases in the middle. CDR3 amino acids: CASSLPANYGYTF. Here the CDR3 DNA reads TGCGCCAGCAGCTTGCCAGCTAACTATGGCTACACCTTC.

This clonotype was found a few times. V usage is TRBV18 and J usage is TRBJ2-3; D is perhaps TRBD2 (7 bases). Looked up from germline, CDR1 is KGHSH and CDR2 is LQKENI. The CDR3 contains 15 residues. Trimming took off 4 bases at V and 3 bases at J, with 14 bases between the two ends. CDR3: CASSRLRGLTDTQYF. CDR3 DNA sequence: TGTGCCAGCTCACGACTCAGGGGACTAACAGATACGCAGTATTTT. The complete variable domain, with remaining parts taken from reference TRBV18 and TRBJ2-3, reads NAGVMQNPRHLVRRRGQEARLRCSPMKGHSHVYWYRQLPEEGLKFMVYLQKENIIDESGMPKERFSAEFPKEGPSILRIQQVVRGDSAAYFCASSRLRGLTDTQYFGPGTRLTVL.

This sequence joins TRBV4-1 and TRBJ1-1; a weak D match, TRBD1 (6 bases). The CDR3 spans 16 residues. The V and J ends lost 0 bases and 2 bases respectively, with 13 bases between them. Germline-derived CDR1 and CDR2 are MGHRA and YSYEKL. CDR3 bases: TGCGCCAGCAGCCAAGATAGTCAGGGGCCAAACACTGAAGCTTTCTTT. It encodes CASSQDSQGPNTEAFF.

This clonotype was detected only a few times. The V and J genes are TRBV7-8 and TRBJ2-7; the D gene could be TRBD1 or TRBD2 (5 bases each). The V and J ends lost 3 bases and 4 bases respectively, with 13 bases between them. Germline loops: CDR1 SGHVS, CDR2 FQNEAQ. This CDR3 region has 14 residues. The DNA for the CDR3 is TGTGCCAGCAGCTTGGGACGGCTTACGTACGAGCAGTACTTC. Translation gives CASSLGRLTYEQYF. Together with reference TRBV7-8 and TRBJ2-7, the CDR3 gives the full variable domain: GAGVSQSPRYKVAKRGQDVALRCDPISGHVSLFWYQQALGQGPEFLTYFQNEAQLDKSGLPSDRFFAERPEGSVSTLKIQRTQQEDSAVYLCASSLGRLTYEQYFGPGTRLTVT.

The genes are TRBV12-3 or TRBV12-4 and TRBJ1-1, with D uncertain. Trimming took 3 bases from V and 11 from J, leaving 10 bases between them. The CDR3 runs to 11 residues. This CDR3 reads CASSFLGWAFF. The CDR3 bases are TGTGCCAGCAGTTTTCTCGGTTGGGCTTTCTTT.

The rearrangement uses TRBV5-5 and TRBJ2-3; TRBD1 matches at 10 bases. Trimming cost V 3 bases and J 4 bases; bases outside gene matches: 8. The CDR3 contains 16 residues. In germline, CDR1 is SGHKS, CDR2 YYEKEE (reference sequence). In DNA, the CDR3 is TGTGCCAGCAGCTCCCCGGGACAGGGGTTTGCAGATACGCAGTATTTT. Its translation: CASSSPGQGFADTQYF.

The J gene is TRBJ2-3, the V gene TRBV7-2; D may be TRBD1 or TRBD2 (5 bases each). The V end was cut by 5 bases, the J end by 0 bases, with 15 bases between. The CDR3 loop spans 16 amino acids. Germline lookup yields CDR1 SGHTA and CDR2 FQGNSA. CDR3 DNA sequence: TGTGCCAGCAGCGCTATCCTCGGGGCCAGCACAGATACGCAGTATTTT. Translated: CASSAILGASTDTQYF.

The chain is built from TRBV4-3 and TRBJ2-7; no definite D call. This CDR3 has 15 amino acids. In germline, CDR1 is LGHNA, CDR2 YSLEER. The ends were cut back, 1 base at V and 0 bases at J, with 10 bases in the middle. The CDR3 is CASSQVWAYSYEQYF. DNA of the CDR3: TGCGCCAGCAGCCAAGTTTGGGCCTACTCCTACGAGCAGTACTTC.

This clonotype was picked up a small number of times. The rearrangement links TRBV29-1 to TRBJ2-7; D assignment may be TRBD1 or TRBD2 (5 bases each). In germline, CDR1 is SQVTM, CDR2 ANQGSEA. This CDR3 is 13 amino acids long. V gave up 3 bases and J gave up 3 bases, with 12 bases separating them. CDR3 region: CSVEGRTDYEQYF. In nucleotides, the CDR3 is TGCAGCGTTGAGGGACGGACGGACTACGAGCAGTACTTC.

This clonotype showed up just a few times. The V and J genes are TRBV27 and TRBJ2-1; perhaps D is TRBD1 or TRBD2 (5 bases each). V was trimmed by 5 bases and J by 8 bases, leaving 28 bases between them. CDR3 length equals 18 residues. Germline-derived CDR1 and CDR2 are MNHEY and SMNVEV (reference sequence). CDR3 sequence reads: CASSGTQGFGTTWHEQFF. The DNA for the CDR3 is TGTGCCAGCAGTGGAACCCAGGGTTTTGGGACCACATGGCATGAGCAGTTCTTC.

V and J are TRBV20-1 and TRBJ2-2; D gene uncertain. This CDR3 comprises 13 residues. Germline V gives CDR1 DFQATT, CDR2 SNEGSKA (reference sequence). V was cut by 0 bases and J by 1 base, with 3 bases left in between. CDR3 amino acids: CSARDLNTGELFF. The DNA of the CDR3 is TGCAGTGCTAGAGATCTGAACACCGGGGAGCTGTTTTTT.

This clonotype was observed a handful of times. V gene TRBV25-1 combines with J gene TRBJ2-3, with D perhaps TRBD1 (5 bases). Trimming cost V 1 base and J 1 base, with 6 bases left between them. The CDR3 sequence is 14 residues long. Germline V CDR1 and CDR2: MGHDK, SYGVNS. In nucleotides, the CDR3 is TGTGCCAGCAGTGAATGGACACGCACAGATACGCAGTATTTT. Translation gives CASSEWTRTDTQYF.

The rearrangement links TRBV10-3 to TRBJ1-5; 8 positions agree with TRBD1. J lost 2 bases, V lost 4 bases, and 4 bases had no gene match. The CDR3 sequence is 15 residues long. CDR1 and CDR2 from the germline V gene are ENHRY and SYGVKD. The CDR3 DNA is TGTGCCATCAGTGCTGGGGGACAGGGCAATCAGCCCCAGCATTTT. Translating it yields CAISAGGQGNQPQHF.